These 18 T cell receptor beta chains came from one sample sequenced in a study of cytomegalovirus exposure and HLA in healthy donors. PCR amplification relied on 60 Vbeta primers (plus 13 Jbeta primers). Produced via immunoSEQ multiplex PCR; TCRdb's table is partial and in-frame only. This repertoire includes around 70,000 clones. Specimen: PBMCs. These receptors all stem from a woman aged 40-49 years in good health and CMV-seropositive.

This chain joins TRBV4-2 and TRBJ2-5; TRBD2 matches 7 bases. With the DNA end fitting TRBJ2-7 better, the J assignment may be wrong. This CDR3 has 16 residues. The germline CDR1 and CDR2 sequences are LGHNA and YNFKEQ. The CDR3 reads CASSQDEGGSSYEQYF. CDR3 nucleotide sequence: TGTGCCAGCAGCCAAGATGAGGGCGGGAGCTCCTACGAGCAGTACTTC.

The V call is TRBV6-6, the J call TRBJ2-5; 8 nucleotides line up with TRBD1. After removal of 0 bases from V and 2 bases from J, the junction contained 2 bases not matched to a gene. Looked up from germline, CDR1 is MNHNY and CDR2 is SVGAGI (reference sequence). The CDR3 spans 15 residues. The CDR3: CASSYSGTGQETQYF. The CDR3 region has the DNA TGTGCCAGCAGTTACTCCGGGACAGGACAAGAGACCCAGTACTTC.

Turning to this clone: The sample holds other DNA sequences that translate to the same CDR3. The V and J genes are TRBV23-1 and TRBJ2-5, with a weak D call TRBD1 (5 bases). TRBV23-1 is noted as an ORF with a role that remains uncertain. Trimming took off 5 bases at V and 3 bases at J, with 25 bases between the two ends. The length of the CDR3 is 18 residues. CDR3 amino acids: CASSEKNDSRFLKETQYF. The CDR3 DNA follows: TGCGCCAGCAGTGAAAAAAACGACAGCCGCTTCCTTAAAGAGACCCAGTACTTC.

The chain links TRBV18 to TRBJ2-3; D may be TRBD2 (5 bases). The CDR3 has 15 residues. Germline-derived CDR1 and CDR2 are KGHSH and LQKENI. V lost 0 bases, J lost 6 bases, and 13 bases lay in between. This CDR3 is CASSPPGLNVDTQYF. CDR3 bases: TGTGCCAGCTCACCACCCGGACTCAACGTCGATACGCAGTATTTT.

This chain links TRBV4-1 with TRBJ2-5; TRBD2 matches at 8 bases. Germline V lookup: CDR1 MGHRA, CDR2 YSYEKL. This CDR3 spans 19 amino acids. Trimming cost V 1 base and J 9 bases; bases outside gene matches: 22. CDR3 loop: CASSQVGTRGPRDRRSQYF. Here the CDR3 DNA reads TGCGCCAGCAGCCAAGTCGGGACTAGGGGACCAAGAGACCGGAGGTCCCAGTACTTC.

The V call is TRBV4-3, the J call TRBJ1-2, with TRBD1 identical over 7 bases. Per germline, CDR1 LGHNA and CDR2 YSLEER. The CDR3 extends over 13 amino acids. Trimming cost V 5 bases and J 3 bases; bases outside gene matches: 3. CDR3 loop: CASSGDSYYGYTF. The CDR3 nucleotides are TGCGCCAGCAGCGGGGACAGCTACTATGGCTACACCTTC.

The chain has TRBV19 and TRBJ2-5; 12 bases are shared with TRBD1. CDR1 is LNHDA and CDR2 is SQIVND in the germline V gene (reference sequence). The CDR3 covers 15 residues. V was pared by 3 bases and J by 4 bases, with 3 bases of the junction left unmatched. CDR3 protein: CASSMGTGGRETQYF. In nucleotides, the CDR3 is TGTGCCAGTAGTATGGGGACAGGGGGCCGAGAGACCCAGTACTTC.

The chain carries TRBV25-1 and TRBJ2-7; 13 positions agree with TRBD2. Trimming took 6 bases from V and 5 from J; bases not matched to a gene: 7. The CDR3 totals 15 residues. CDR1 is MGHDK, CDR2 SYGVNS, per germline. This chain's CDR3 is CASSRTSGGRDEQYF. CDR3 DNA: TGTGCCAGCAGCCGGACTAGCGGGGGTCGGGACGAGCAGTACTTC.

The chain links TRBV4-2 to TRBJ2-2, with D tentatively TRBD2 (5 bases). The CDR3 is 18 amino acids. Germline V gene lookup returns CDR1 LGHNA and CDR2 YNFKEQ. V was shortened by 1 base and J by 1 base, with 16 bases between the two germline ends. CDR3: CASSQGVARTENTGELFF. CDR3 DNA: TGTGCCAGCAGCCAAGGTGTAGCCAGGACTGAGAACACCGGGGAGCTGTTTTTT.

The CDR3 here is CASSLFQEVAFF. CDR3 in DNA: TGTGCCAGCAGCTTGTTTCAGGAGGTTGCTTTCTTT. This rearrangement joins TRBV5-8 to TRBJ1-1; no definite D call. The V end was cut by 1 base, the J end by 11 bases, with 12 bases between. Germline lookup yields CDR1 SGHTS and CDR2 YDEGEE. The CDR3 consists of 12 residues.

The chain carries TRBV2 and TRBJ1-2; D perhaps matches TRBD1 (5 bases). CDR3 length: 15 amino acids. Trimming pared 2 bases from V and 4 bases from J, leaving 14 bases between. Germline-derived CDR1 and CDR2 are SNHLY and FYNNEI. The CDR3: CASSESGVSSYGYTF. In DNA form, the CDR3 reads TGTGCCAGCAGTGAATCGGGGGTATCATCCTATGGCTACACCTTC. Looking up the rest from reference TRBV2 and TRBJ1-2 gives the full variable domain: EPEVTQTPSHQVTQMGQEVILRCVPISNHLYFYWYRQILGQKVEFLVSFYNNEISEKSEIFDDQFSVERPDGSNFTLKIRSTKLEDSAMYFCASSESGVSSYGYTFGSGTRLTVV.

The chain has TRBV18 and TRBJ2-7; 10 bases line up with TRBD1. J lost 3 bases, V lost 1 base, and 3 bases had no gene match. Germline assignment: CDR1 KGHSH and CDR2 LQKENI. The CDR3 consists of 15 residues. This CDR3 reads CASSPRTGGSYEQYF. The CDR3 DNA reads as TGTGCCAGCTCACCACGGACAGGGGGGAGCTACGAGCAGTACTTC.

This chain uses TRBV2 with TRBJ1-5, with D possibly TRBD1 on 5 matching bases. The CDR3 consists of 17 residues. CDR1 and CDR2 (germline): SNHLY, FYNNEI. The V gene lost 2 bases and the J gene lost 0 bases, with 14 bases spanning the gap. The CDR3: CASSELTDTDSNQPQHF. The DNA for the CDR3 is TGTGCCAGCAGTGAATTAACGGACACCGATAGCAATCAGCCCCAGCATTTT.

The chain has TRBV5-1 and TRBJ2-7, with no clear D. Germline V gives CDR1 SGHRS, CDR2 YFSETQ. The ends were cut back, 2 bases at V and 5 bases at J, with 14 bases in the middle. CDR3 length: 14 residues. The CDR3 here is CASSLFGLHNEQYF. CDR3 in DNA: TGCGCCAGCAGCTTATTTGGTTTACATAACGAGCAGTACTTC.

The chain employs TRBV7-2 and TRBJ2-3; weak D call: TRBD1 (6 bases). This CDR3 is 15 amino acids long. V was shortened by 1 base and J by 5 bases, with 13 bases between the two germline ends. Germline assignment: CDR1 SGHTA and CDR2 FQGNSA. The CDR3 loop reads CASSLEGVARDTQYF. As DNA, the CDR3 is TGTGCCAGCAGCTTAGAGGGGGTAGCCCGAGATACGCAGTATTTT.

The CDR3 loop reads CASSEARGRAANQPQHF. CDR3 DNA: TGTGCCAGCAGTGAAGCGCGGGGCAGGGCCGCTAATCAGCCCCAGCATTTT. This chain uses TRBV2 with TRBJ1-5; TRBD1 is a possible D gene (5 bases). The CDR3 is 17 residues long. Trimming removed 0 bases from V and 4 bases from J, with 16 bases in between. Germline values: CDR1 SNHLY, CDR2 FYNNEI.

As to this clone: A junction boundary mismatches the germline segment, possibly from a read error. The gene calls are TRBV19 and TRBJ1-1; weak D call: TRBD1 (6 bases). This CDR3 has 15 residues. The germline CDR1 and CDR2 sequences are LNHDA and SQIVND (reference sequence). CDR3 sequence reads: CASSYYREMNTETFF. In DNA, the CDR3 is TGTGCCAGTAGTTATTACAGGGAAATGAACACTGAAACTTTCTTT.

The chain carries TRBV6-4 and TRBJ1-1; D may be TRBD1 (5 bases). Trimming took 0 bases from V and 0 from J, leaving 11 bases between them. In germline, CDR1 is MRHNA, CDR2 SNTAGT. The CDR3 covers 16 residues. DNA for the CDR3: TGTGCCAGCAGTGACTCGACAGTCCCCATGAACACTGAAGCTTTCTTT. Amino acid sequence: CASSDSTVPMNTEAFF.